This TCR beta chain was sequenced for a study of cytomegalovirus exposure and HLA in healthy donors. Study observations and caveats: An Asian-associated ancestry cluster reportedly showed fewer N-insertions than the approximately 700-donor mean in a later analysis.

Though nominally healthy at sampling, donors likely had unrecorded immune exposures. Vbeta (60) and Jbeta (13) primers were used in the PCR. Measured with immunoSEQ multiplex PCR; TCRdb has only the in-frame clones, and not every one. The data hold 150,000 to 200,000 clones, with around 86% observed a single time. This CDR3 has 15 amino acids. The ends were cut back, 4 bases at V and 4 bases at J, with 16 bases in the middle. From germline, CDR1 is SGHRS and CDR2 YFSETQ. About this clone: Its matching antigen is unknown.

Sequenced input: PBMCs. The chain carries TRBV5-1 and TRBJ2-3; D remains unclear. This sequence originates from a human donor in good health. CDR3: CASSLDGSSPDTQYF. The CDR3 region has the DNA TGCGCCAGCAGCCTTGACGGGTCATCCCCAGATACGCAGTATTTT.